These 28 T cell receptor beta chains share one sample of origin, sequenced in a study of T cells in Graves' hyperthyroidism and ophthalmopathy. The investigators amplified TCR beta CDR3 regions from RNA transcripts. HTBI primers were employed in a first-round RT-PCR of the TCR CDR3. Each CDR3 protein gets one entry after TCRdb re-called the multiplex PCR reads with MiXCR. The sample has 500,000 to 750,000 distinct CDR3 sequences, around 46% seen once; the top ten hold around 7.7%. Sequencing was carried out using peripheral blood or thyroid tissue (not recorded which). These receptor sequences come from a woman younger than 30 with Graves' hyperthyroidism.

This clonotype occurred many times. V usage is TRBV19 and J usage is TRBJ1-3; 7 bases align to TRBD1. Germline CDR1 reads LNHDA; CDR2 reads SQIVND (reference sequence). This CDR3 contains 16 residues. V was pared by 4 bases and J by 2 bases, with 8 bases of the junction left unmatched. CDR3 residues: CASSTGTVGTGNTIYF. In nucleotides, the CDR3 is TGTGCCAGTAGTACGGGGACAGTGGGGACTGGAAACACCATATATTTT. Full variable domain (missing parts from reference TRBV19 and TRBJ1-3): DGGITQSPKYLFRKEGQNVTLSCEQNLNHDAMYWYRQDPGQGLRLIYYSQIVNDFQKGDIAEGYSVSREKKESFPLTVTSAQKNPTAFYLCASSTGTVGTGNTIYFGEGSWLTVV.

Note on this clonotype: A much larger clone lies a single base off, so this may be a read error. This chain uses TRBV19 with TRBJ1-4, with TRBD1 as a possible D gene (5 bases). This CDR3 has 16 residues. Trimming took off 6 bases at V and 0 bases at J, with 14 bases between the two ends. Per germline, CDR1 LNHDA and CDR2 SQIVND (reference sequence). The CDR3: CASRARRGATNEKLFF. CDR3 DNA sequence: TGTGCCAGTAGAGCCCGCCGGGGGGCAACTAATGAAAAACTGTTTTTT.

This rearrangement joins TRBV20-1 to TRBJ1-4; D ambiguous. Looked up from germline, CDR1 is DFQATT and CDR2 is SNEGSKA (reference sequence). V lost 6 bases to trimming and J lost 3 bases, with 8 bases between them. The CDR3 is made up of 12 amino acids. The CDR3 loop reads CSASSPNEKLFF. The CDR3 DNA reads TGCAGTGCCAGCAGCCCTAATGAAAAACTGTTTTTT.

The V call is TRBV7-3, the J call TRBJ2-6; D is perhaps TRBD1 (6 bases). Germline lookup yields CDR1 SGHTA and CDR2 FQGTGA. V lost 3 bases to trimming and J lost 4 bases, with 13 bases between them. The CDR3 spans 16 residues. CDR3 nucleotides: TGTGCCAGCAGCTTTAGCCTCGGGACAGGGGCCAACGTCCTGACTTTC. This gives the protein CASSFSLGTGANVLTF.

The rearrangement links TRBV7-2 to TRBJ1-3; D call uncertain. CDR3 length: 14 amino acids. Germline CDR1 SGHTA, CDR2 FQGNSA. Trimming shortened V by 4 bases and J by 1 base, and 8 bases separated the two germline ends. CDR3 sequence: CASSSGESGNTIYF. For the CDR3, the DNA is TGTGCCAGCAGCTCAGGAGAATCTGGAAACACCATATATTTT.

This clonotype was counted ten times or more. The V and J genes are TRBV5-5 and TRBJ2-7, with 9 nucleotides matching TRBD1. The CDR3 covers 16 residues. Per germline, CDR1 SGHKS and CDR2 YYEKEE (reference sequence). The ends lost 5 bases at V and 6 bases at J; junction bases unmatched: 15. CDR3 in amino acids: CASRTTGGQGRGEQYF. CDR3 in DNA: TGTGCCAGCAGGACCACCGGGGGACAGGGCAGAGGCGAGCAGTACTTC.

This clonotype was counted many times. The V gene is TRBV12-3 or TRBV12-4, the J gene TRBJ2-2; D is possibly TRBD2 (6 bases). The CDR3 contains 14 residues. Trimming stripped 4 bases from V and 4 bases from J, with 10 bases between. The CDR3 protein is CASSYGGITGELFF. In DNA form, the CDR3 reads TGTGCCAGCAGTTATGGGGGGATCACCGGGGAGCTGTTTTTT.

As for this clonotype: A read error may explain this, as a much larger clone is one base away. The rearrangement links TRBV7-2 to TRBJ2-2; 7 positions match TRBD2. Germline CDR1 is SGHTA and CDR2 is FQGNSA. This CDR3 has 16 amino acids. CDR3 loop: CAGSRPPSGNTGELFF. CDR3 DNA: TGTGCCGGCAGCAGACCCCCTAGCGGGAACACCGGGGAGCTGTTTTTT.

The rearrangement joins TRBV29-1 to TRBJ1-1; D gene unclear. The CDR3 is made up of 15 amino acids. Germline V lookup: CDR1 SQVTM, CDR2 ANQGSEA. V was pared by 0 bases and J by 4 bases, with 15 bases between. DNA of the CDR3: TGCAGCGTTGAAGAGGACGGTGGGCTGATCACTGAAGCTTTCTTT. It is translated as CSVEEDGGLITEAFF.

With regard to this clonotype: Given a much more abundant clone one base away, this may be a read error. The rearrangement links TRBV28 to TRBJ2-7; no clear D. The germline V gene encodes CDR1 MDHEN and CDR2 SYDVKM. The CDR3 is 15 residues long. Deletions cut 7 bases from V and 3 bases from J, with 19 bases between. CDR3 DNA: TGTGCCAGCACCCCCAGGCTAGGCCTCAGCTACGAGCAGTACTTC. This translates into CASTPRLGLSYEQYF.

The sample holds a few counts of this clonotype. The CDR3 does not close with the conserved phenylalanine or tryptophan, likely indicating a read error. The DNA is omitted, as the CDR3 cannot be located on it reliably, and the CDR3 follows TCRdb's listing. CDR3 amino acids: CSVPDRNL. V is TRBV29-1 and J is TRBJ1-1; no DNA check was done on the table's D call, TRBD1. Inclusive of both ends, the CDR3 amounts to 8 amino acids. The germline V gene encodes CDR1 SQVTM and CDR2 ANQGSEA.

The sample holds many counts of this clonotype. The CDR3 is CSADSRYVGYTF. The CDR3 region has the DNA TGCAGCGCAGACAGCCGCTATGTCGGCTACACCTTC. V gene TRBV29-1 combines with J gene TRBJ1-2; D is perhaps TRBD1 (5 bases). Trimming removed 7 bases from V and 8 bases from J, with 17 bases in between. CDR1 and CDR2 from the germline V gene are SQVTM and ANQGSEA. This CDR3 is 12 amino acids long. Complete variable domain (other parts from reference TRBV29-1 and TRBJ1-2): SAVISQKPSRDICQRGTSLTIQCQVDSQVTMMFWYRQQPGQSLTLIATANQGSEATYESGFVIDKFPISRPNLTFSTLTVSNMSPEDSSIYLCSADSRYVGYTFGSGTRLTVV.

This clonotype was recorded at least ten times. The rearrangement uses TRBV27 and TRBJ1-5, with TRBD1 matching over 8 bases. The CDR3 loop spans 13 amino acids. CDR1 is MNHEY, CDR2 SMNVEV, per germline (reference sequence). The J segment lost 5 bases and the V segment lost 7 bases, leaving 4 bases of the junction unmatched. CDR3 region: CASTRGQDQPQHF. The CDR3 DNA is TGTGCCAGCACAAGGGGACAGGATCAGCCCCAGCATTTT.

This clonotype was detected only a few times. This chain uses TRBV12-3 or TRBV12-4 with TRBJ1-1; D remains ambiguous. V lost 4 bases, J lost 0 bases, and 15 bases lay in between. The CDR3 length is 16 residues. In DNA, the CDR3 is TGTGCCAGCAGTTATACCCCAAGGGCGGTGAACACTGAAGCTTTCTTT. Its protein product is CASSYTPRAVNTEAFF.

Only a few counts were recorded for this clonotype. The rearrangement uses TRBV12-3 or TRBV12-4 and TRBJ2-1; the match to TRBD2 covers 10 bases. V lost 3 bases and J lost 8; bases outside the gene matches: 1. This CDR3 has 13 residues. CDR3 in amino acids: CASSFGLADEQFF. The CDR3 nucleotides are TGTGCCAGCAGTTTCGGACTAGCGGATGAGCAGTTCTTC.

This clonotype has a single count. The genes are TRBV29-1 and TRBJ2-7; 11 nucleotides match TRBD2. The J call may not be correct, given that the DNA end is closer to TRBJ2-1. The CDR3 runs 15 residues. Germline loops: CDR1 SQVTM, CDR2 ANQGSEA. CDR3 in amino acids: CSVFLAGGPYNEQFF. The CDR3 DNA reads as TGCAGCGTTTTTTTAGCGGGAGGGCCCTACAATGAGCAGTTCTTC.

The chain links TRBV28 to TRBJ2-2, with D perhaps assigned TRBD1 or TRBD2 (5 bases each). Germline loops: CDR1 MDHEN, CDR2 SYDVKM. V gave up 10 bases and J gave up 3 bases, with 15 bases separating them. This CDR3 region has 14 residues. CDR3 in DNA: TGTGCCACCTCCCCCGGGACCTACACCGGGGAGCTGTTTTTT. It specifies CATSPGTYTGELFF. Supplemented by reference TRBV28 and TRBJ2-2, the full variable domain reads DVKVTQSSRYLVKRTGEKVFLECVQDMDHENMFWYRQDPGLGLRLIYFSYDVKMKEKGDIPEGYSVSREKKERFSLILESASTNQTSMYLCATSPGTYTGELFFGEGSRLTVL.

This chain joins TRBV7-8 and TRBJ2-7; 7 nucleotides agree with TRBD1. CDR1 is SGHVS and CDR2 is FQNEAQ in the germline V gene. The CDR3 sequence is 15 residues long. V trimming: 0 bases; J trimming: 3 bases; junction bases outside the gene matches: 5. CDR3 in amino acids: CASSLASPGGYEQYF. CDR3 sequence (DNA): TGTGCCAGCAGCTTAGCGTCGCCAGGGGGCTACGAGCAGTACTTC.

Ten or more counts support this clonotype. The chain joins TRBV6-1 to TRBJ2-7, with D hard to call. The CDR3 is made up of 13 amino acids. The germline gives CDR1 MNHNS, CDR2 SASEGT. Trimming stripped 3 bases from V and 7 bases from J, with 13 bases between. Written as DNA, the CDR3 is TGTGCCAGCAGTGACCGGAAGGGATGGGAGCAGTACTTC. Translation gives CASSDRKGWEQYF.

Notes on this clonotype: With a much larger clone just one base away, this may be a read error. This chain joins TRBV11-2 and TRBJ2-2; TRBD2 might be the D (5 bases). The CDR3 loop spans 17 amino acids. Germline CDR1 reads SGHAT; CDR2 reads FQNNGV. The CDR3 coding sequence is TGTGCCAGCAGCCAATCCCTTGGCCGTTCGAACACCGGGGAGCTGCTTTTT. Translation: CASSQSLGRSNTGELLF.

CDR3 amino acids: CASSAPGRPPGELFF. In DNA, the CDR3 is TGCGCCAGCAGCGCACCGGGACGCCCGCCGGGGGAGCTGTTTTTT. The chain carries TRBV4-3 and TRBJ2-2; the D call may be TRBD1 or TRBD2 (5 bases each). Looked up from germline, CDR1 is LGHNA and CDR2 is YSLEER. Trimming removed 5 bases at V and 8 bases at J, with 18 bases between. The CDR3 contains 15 residues.

This clonotype was observed at least ten times. V and J are TRBV7-2 and TRBJ1-4, with 11 bases lining up with TRBD1. V trimming: 5 bases; J trimming: 3 bases; junction bases outside the gene matches: 5. This CDR3 has 16 residues. The germline V gene has CDR1 SGHTA and CDR2 FQGNSA. As DNA, the CDR3 is TGTGCCAGCAGCCAAGGACAGGGGGCGCCTAATGAAAAACTGTTTTTT. Its translation is CASSQGQGAPNEKLFF. Combining the CDR3 with reference TRBV7-2 and TRBJ1-4 gives the whole variable domain GAGVSQSPSNKVTEKGKDVELRCDPISGHTALYWYRQSLGQGLEFLIYFQGNSAPDKSGLPSDRFSAERTGGSVSTLTIQRTQQEDSAVYLCASSQGQGAPNEKLFFGSGTQLSVL.

V gene TRBV12-5 combines with J gene TRBJ1-2; D is perhaps TRBD1 (5 bases). This CDR3 is built from 13 residues. The V gene's germline CDR1 is LGHNT and CDR2 FRNRAP. Deletions cut 2 bases from V and 8 bases from J, with 12 bases between. This CDR3 is CASGLTPSGGYTF. The CDR3 DNA is TGTGCTAGTGGTTTGACCCCCTCAGGGGGCTACACCTTC.

This clonotype was seen only a few times. The V gene is TRBV20-1, the J gene TRBJ1-5, with a possible D match to TRBD1 (6 bases). Germline lookup yields CDR1 DFQATT and CDR2 SNEGSKA (reference sequence). V lost 3 bases, J lost 3 bases, and 9 bases lay in between. The CDR3 has 13 amino acids. The CDR3 loop reads CSARRGDNQPQHF. The CDR3 DNA reads TGCAGTGCTAGGAGGGGGGACAATCAGCCCCAGCATTTT.

This clonotype was found many times. The chain uses TRBV7-9 and TRBJ1-4, with 8 positions matching TRBD1. Per germline, CDR1 SEHNR and CDR2 FQNEAQ (reference sequence). The CDR3 is 17 residues long. The V gene end was trimmed by 5 bases and the J gene end by 3 bases; junction bases not matched to a gene: 11. The CDR3 coding sequence is TGTGCCAGCAGCACCGGGACAGGAATTAGGGCTAATGAAAAACTGTTTTTT. Its protein product is CASSTGTGIRANEKLFF.

As regards this clonotype: A much larger clone sits a single nucleotide away, making a read error possible. This chain connects TRBV7-9 to TRBJ2-7, with D possibly being TRBD1 (5 bases). V was shortened by 3 bases and J by 7 bases, with 16 bases between the two germline ends. This CDR3 comprises 14 residues. Germline V gives CDR1 SEHNR, CDR2 FQNEAQ (reference sequence). The CDR3 DNA reads TGTGCCAGCAGCTTGCCAGGGCAACTTGAGGAGCAGTACTTC. Translated: CASSLPGQLEEQYF.

This clonotype appeared a single time. The chain joins TRBV7-2 to TRBJ1-3; a weak D match, TRBD1 (5 bases). The germline V gene has CDR1 SGHTA and CDR2 FQGNSA. The germline V and J ends were trimmed by 4 bases and 2 bases, with 12 bases remaining between them. The CDR3 consists of 15 residues. CDR3 protein: CASSSRASAGNTIYF. The CDR3 DNA follows: TGTGCCAGCAGCTCCAGGGCGTCCGCTGGAAACACCATATATTTT.

The gene calls are TRBV2 and TRBJ1-2; TRBD1 aligns across 8 bases. The junction had 3 bases not matched to a gene; V was cut back by 7 bases and J by 5 bases. There are 12 residues in the CDR3. The germline V gene encodes CDR1 SNHLY and CDR2 FYNNEI. In DNA form, the CDR3 reads TGTGCCAGCATCAGGACAGGGTATGGCTACACCTTC. This codes for CASIRTGYGYTF.